This is a list of T cell receptor beta chains from one sample in a study of blood T cell repertoires in COVID-19. Clones were read by immunoSEQ multiplex PCR, and TCRdb kept only the in-frame ones, dropping some. This sample has 20,000 to 25,000 clones, with under 90% found just once. Sequencing was carried out using peripheral blood. These receptors were obtained from a woman in her sixties or seventies with active COVID-19. CDR3s include the opening cysteine and the closing phenylalanine or tryptophan.

CDR3: CASSQVDSWNEKLFF
J: TRBJ1-4
V: TRBV4-1

CDR3: CASTPSAGGQETQYF
J: TRBJ2-5
V: TRBV3-1/TRBV3-2

CDR3: CASSLGTRLEAFF
J: TRBJ1-1
V: TRBV6-5

CDR3: CASSLDGGQGQETQYF
J: TRBJ2-5
V: TRBV7-6

CDR3: CATQRDMGNQPQHF
J: TRBJ1-5
V: TRBV2

CDR3: CASSLIPGNQETQYF
J: TRBJ2-5
V: TRBV11-2

CDR3: CASSHTGMNTEAFF
J: TRBJ1-1
V: TRBV5-1

CDR3: CASSPSGRETQYF
J: TRBJ2-5
V: TRBV18

CDR3: CASSYGGFEGQETQYF
J: TRBJ2-5
V: TRBV6-5

CDR3: CASSLELAGDPQYF
J: TRBJ2-3
V: TRBV7-2

CDR3: CASSERKLFF
J: TRBJ1-4
V: TRBV2

CDR3: CASSLEGVGGTEAFF
J: TRBJ1-1
V: TRBV7-9

CDR3: CASSTGRGPTNEKLFF
J: TRBJ1-4
V: TRBV6-2/TRBV6-3

CDR3: CASSSRRGNSPLHF
J: TRBJ1-6
V: TRBV5-6

CDR3: CASSPGTSQRGQYF
J: TRBJ2-7
V: TRBV7-2

CDR3: CAWTTGRETQYF
J: TRBJ2-5
V: TRBV30

CDR3: CASSLVGGPVATYNEQFF
J: TRBJ2-1
V: TRBV5-1

CDR3: CASSLVGSGGMETQYF
J: TRBJ2-5
V: TRBV7-2

CDR3: CASSLSSYNEQFF
J: TRBJ2-1
V: TRBV27

CDR3: CPRRAASDYEQYF
J: TRBJ2-7
V: TRBV12-3/TRBV12-4

CDR3: CASVPSGLAEETQYF
J: TRBJ2-5
V: TRBV5-1

CDR3: CASSGTGFEKLFF
J: TRBJ1-4
V: TRBV2